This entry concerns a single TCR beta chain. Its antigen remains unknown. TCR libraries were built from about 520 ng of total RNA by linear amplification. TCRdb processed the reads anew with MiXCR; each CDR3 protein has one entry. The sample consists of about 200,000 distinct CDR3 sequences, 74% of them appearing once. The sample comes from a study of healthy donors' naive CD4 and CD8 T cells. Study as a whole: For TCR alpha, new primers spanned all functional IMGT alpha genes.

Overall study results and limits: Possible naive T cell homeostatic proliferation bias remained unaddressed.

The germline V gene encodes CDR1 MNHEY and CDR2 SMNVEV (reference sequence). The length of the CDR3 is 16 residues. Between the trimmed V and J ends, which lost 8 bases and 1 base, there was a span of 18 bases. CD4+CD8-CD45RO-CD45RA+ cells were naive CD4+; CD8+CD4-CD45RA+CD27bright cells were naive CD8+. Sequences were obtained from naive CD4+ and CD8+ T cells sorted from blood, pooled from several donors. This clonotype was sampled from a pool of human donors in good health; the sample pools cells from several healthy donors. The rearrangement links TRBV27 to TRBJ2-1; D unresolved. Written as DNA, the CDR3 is TGTGCCAGCCGCCTAGGTGGGATGGGGTCCTACAATGAGCAGTTCTTC. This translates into CASRLGGMGSYNEQFF.